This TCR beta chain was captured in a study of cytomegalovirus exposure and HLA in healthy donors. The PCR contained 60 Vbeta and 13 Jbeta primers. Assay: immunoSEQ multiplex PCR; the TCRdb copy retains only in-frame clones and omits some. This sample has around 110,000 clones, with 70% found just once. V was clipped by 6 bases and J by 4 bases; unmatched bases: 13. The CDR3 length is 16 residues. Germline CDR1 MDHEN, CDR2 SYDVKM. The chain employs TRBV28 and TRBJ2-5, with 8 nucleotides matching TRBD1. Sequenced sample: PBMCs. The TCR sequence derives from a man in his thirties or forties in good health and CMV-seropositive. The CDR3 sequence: CASSPGATGAGETQYF. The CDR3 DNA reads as TGTGCCAGCAGCCCCGGGGCGACAGGGGCCGGAGAGACCCAGTACTTC.